This TCR beta chain was sequenced during a study of cytomegalovirus exposure and HLA in healthy donors. Study-wide points: As immune exposure information, only CMV serostatus was available. Later, an analysis showed that TCR beta chains associated with HLA were more clonally expanded than others that were equally common.

PCR involved 60 Vbeta and 13 Jbeta primers. Clones were sequenced by immunoSEQ multiplex PCR, and TCRdb holds only the in-frame ones, with some missing. The data contain roughly 100,000 clones, approximately 70% of them singletons. CDR1 and CDR2 from the germline V gene are GTSNPN and SVGIG (reference sequence). With 5 bases clipped from V and 4 bases from J, the junction kept 5 bases outside the gene matches. CDR3 length: 15 amino acids. With respect to this clone: Its antigen remains unknown.

This clonotype was obtained from a man aged 40-49 years in good health and CMV-seropositive. The chain carries TRBV30 and TRBJ1-4, with 12 bases lining up with TRBD1. The sequencing input was PBMCs. DNA for the CDR3: TGTGCCTGGGAGGGACAGGGGGCCGGTAATGAAAAACTGTTTTTT. Residues: CAWEGQGAGNEKLFF.